A single sample gave rise to the 10 T cell receptor beta chains below, sequenced in a study of CD8+ T cells in alopecia areata. cDNA reverse transcribed from extracted RNA served as the sequencing template. The data were produced by immunoSEQ multiplex PCR, yet TCRdb's version contains in-frame clones alone and is incomplete. The data show about 190,000 clones, around three fifths seen once. Sequences were derived from CD4+ T cells sorted from blood, sampled at week 0. The receptors shown here come from a human donor with alopecia areata.

This clone turned up a few times. The chain has TRBV14 and TRBJ2-7; 9 bases are a match to TRBD1. This CDR3 contains 14 residues. Germline loops: CDR1 SGHDN, CDR2 FVKESK. V lost 4 bases and J lost 2; bases outside the gene matches: 3. The CDR3 DNA is TGTGCCAGCAGCCCCGGGACAGGGCCCTACGAGCAGTACTTC. This encodes CASSPGTGPYEQYF.

V gene TRBV30 combines with J gene TRBJ2-1, with 8 bases lining up with TRBD1. V dropped 6 bases and J dropped 2; count of bases not matched to a gene: 3. Germline loops: CDR1 GTSNPN, CDR2 SVGIG (reference sequence). There are 13 residues in the CDR3. The CDR3 nucleotides are TGTGCCTGCCGGGACAGGACCTACAATGAGCAGTTCTTC. The encoded protein is CACRDRTYNEQFF. The full variable domain, its missing parts supplied by reference TRBV30 and TRBJ2-1, is SQTIHQWPATLVQPVGSPLSLECTVEGTSNPNLYWYRQAAGRGLQLLFYSVGIGQISSEVPQNLSASRPQDRQFILSSKKLLLSDSGFYLCACRDRTYNEQFFGPGTRLTVL.

V gene TRBV25-1 combines with J gene TRBJ2-7; TRBD1 matches at 7 bases. CDR3 length equals 14 residues. The V gene's germline CDR1 is MGHDK and CDR2 SYGVNS. Germline trimming cut 4 bases from V and 1 base from J; bases unmatched to any gene: 4. CDR3 residues: CASSGRGTSYEQYF. As DNA, the CDR3 is TGTGCCAGCAGTGGCAGGGGGACGTCCTACGAGCAGTACTTC.

The genes are TRBV6-6 and TRBJ1-1; D gene uncertain. The CDR3 loop spans 15 amino acids. Trimming removed 0 bases from V and 1 base from J, with 9 bases in between. Germline lookup yields CDR1 MNHNY and CDR2 SVGAGI (reference sequence). The CDR3 DNA reads TGTGCCAGCAGTTACTCGGCCAGGACGAACACTGAAGCTTTCTTT. Amino acid sequence: CASSYSARTNTEAFF.

As for this clone: At one of its ends the junction is not consistent with the germline gene, which may arise from a read error. The genes are TRBV5-6 and TRBJ1-4, with 8 bases aligning to TRBD1. The germline V gene encodes CDR1 SGHDT and CDR2 YYEEEE. This CDR3 region has 14 residues. CDR3 residues: CASSQGQGPLQRIF. The CDR3 DNA is TGTGCCAGCAGCCAAGGACAGGGCCCACTCCAACGAATATTC.

This clone turned up a few times. This sequence joins TRBV5-1 and TRBJ2-1, with D uncertain. CDR3 length equals 12 residues. Trimming pared 0 bases from V and 9 bases from J, leaving 7 bases between. Per germline, CDR1 SGHRS and CDR2 YFSETQ. The CDR3 DNA follows: TGCGCCAGCAGCTTGGAGGGTGGTGAGCAGTTCTTC. This gives the protein CASSLEGGEQFF.

V gene TRBV20-1 combines with J gene TRBJ2-5; D is unresolved. CDR1 is DFQATT and CDR2 is SNEGSKA in the germline V gene (reference sequence). V shed 1 base and J shed 4 bases, with 4 bases lying between them. The CDR3 consists of 11 residues. CDR3 nucleotide sequence: TGCAGTGCTAGAGTATCAGAGACCCAGTACTTC. Amino acid sequence: CSARVSETQYF.

The chain couples TRBV4-1 to TRBJ1-5, with D possibly matching TRBD1 (6 bases). CDR1 MGHRA and CDR2 YSYEKL come from the germline V gene. The CDR3 loop spans 16 amino acids. V gave up 4 bases and J gave up 8 bases, with 21 bases separating them. CDR3 amino acids: CASSPRTVRRGEPQHF. The CDR3 DNA is TGCGCCAGCAGCCCCCGGACAGTTAGACGAGGAGAGCCCCAGCATTTT.

The chain carries TRBV6-5 and TRBJ2-7; the D gene is possibly TRBD1 (5 bases). The CDR3 consists of 11 residues. V was trimmed by 7 bases and J by 8 bases, leaving 12 bases between them. Germline CDR1 MNHEY, CDR2 SVGAGI. This CDR3 is CASTTAGKQYF. The DNA of the CDR3 is TGTGCCAGCACCACGGCAGGGAAGCAGTACTTC.

The count of this clone is one. The CDR3 spells CASSVSEETQYF. CDR3 nucleotide sequence: TGCGCCAGCAGCGTTTCAGAAGAGACCCAGTACTTC. This rearrangement joins TRBV5-1 to TRBJ2-5; D not resolved. Germline V gene sequence: CDR1 SGHRS, CDR2 YFSETQ. The CDR3 covers 12 residues. Trimming shortened V by 4 bases and J by 3 bases, and 7 bases separated the two germline ends.